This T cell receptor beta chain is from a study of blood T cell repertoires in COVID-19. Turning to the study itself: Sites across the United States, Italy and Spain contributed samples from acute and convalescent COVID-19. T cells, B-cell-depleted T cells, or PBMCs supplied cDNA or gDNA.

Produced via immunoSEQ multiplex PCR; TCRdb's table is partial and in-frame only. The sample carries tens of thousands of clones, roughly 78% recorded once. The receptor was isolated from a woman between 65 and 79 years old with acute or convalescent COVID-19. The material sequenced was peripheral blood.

DNA for the CDR3: TGTGCCAGTTTGACAGGGAACACTGAAGCTTTCTTT. Protein product: CASLTGNTEAFF. The gene calls are TRBV19 and TRBJ1-1; TRBD1 might be the D (6 bases). CDR1 and CDR2 (germline): LNHDA, SQIVND (reference sequence). Trimming left V 8 bases short and J 1 base short, with 8 bases between. The CDR3 spans 12 residues.